Listed here is a single T cell receptor beta chain. The table lists this clonotype with many counts. This receptor's antigen is unknown. Per-base qualities were not stored, and no clone one base away is much larger. CDR1 and CDR2 (LGHNA, YSLEER) derive from the germline V gene. Deletion took 0 bases off V and 1 base off J, with a span of 14 bases between the germline ends. The CDR3 runs 17 residues from the cysteine to the phenylalanine. Only the CDR3 portion is preserved as DNA: 51 bases, with reading frame beginning at the first base. Libraries were prepared through RACE. Sequencing relied on a NextSeq 500. During library preparation, unique molecular identifiers were attached to individual cDNA molecules so that TCRs could be counted in a quantitative, reproducible way. On the study's bioinformatics: A median of approximately 100,000 TCRs per sample was observed, with a range of roughly 23,224 to 700,000. The Decombinator software suite was used to annotate V, J and CDR3 in the TCR reads. Every sample was subsampled to the same number of TCRs (28,000) for the PS versus PT1 abundance plots. TCRs were defined as expanded if absent before sensitization and observed at least eight times at the 2-week time point. The public reads were reanalyzed by TCRdb: fastp trimming at Q25, MiXCR alignment, in-frame beta chains only. Rows with one shared CDR3 protein collapse into an entry with the most common genes and DNA. TCRdb, not the original authors, processed these V and J calls. This sample is represented by about 65,000 distinct CDR3 sequences; approximately 6.2% of them were singletons. The biggest ten clones account for 3.4% of the sample.

This sample was taken from a study of human T cells and chemical hapten exposure (dated by TCRdb to the early 2020s). For the wider study: The libraries were sequenced as a pool, and the TCR yield per sample differed mostly because of small variations in library volumes within the pool. Peripheral blood TCR repertoire changes were tracked in vivo in alopecia patients during primary and secondary sensitization to the hapten diphenylcyclopropenone (DPC). Each blood RNA sample was used to sequence both TCR alpha and TCR beta chains.

This specimen's time point label, per the study, means: healthy volunteer bleed at 6 weeks. Total RNA was isolated from unfractionated whole blood collected in Tempus Blood RNA tubes. Four or five healthy volunteers acted as controls for TCR sequencing and had blood drawn at day 0, 2 weeks and 6 weeks. General study outcomes and caveats: No change with DPC sensitization was found in the number of TCRs above 1 in 1000 frequency, and no evidence of global repertoire structure alterations was found. Repeated subsampling changed both the strength of the expansion versus patch-test correlation and the threshold at which the correlation became significant.

What was sequenced was whole blood. The V and J genes are TRBV4-3 and TRBJ2-3, with TRBD2 perhaps the D gene, on 6 matching bases. This receptor was obtained from a female donor in good health. Some clones in this sample may be carry-over from other donors' samples. CDR3 region: CASSQDWRDARTDTQYF. DNA sequence: TGCGCCAGCAGCCAAGATTGGAGGGACGCGCGCACAGATACGCAGTATTTT.